A selection of T cell receptor beta chains follows, all from one sample in a study of blood T cell repertoires in COVID-19. The assay was immunoSEQ multiplex PCR, and TCRdb's table has in-frame clones only and misses some. Altogether some 340,000 clones are present, 85% being singletons, with the ten largest covering roughly 3.9%. The sequenced sample consisted of peripheral blood. The receptors come from a woman between 18 and 29 years old with acute or convalescent COVID-19. CDR3s include the opening cysteine and the closing phenylalanine or tryptophan. The D gene is left open where the match is weak. The size entry is marked missing in some rows and otherwise reads once, few, many or a size class.

-,TRBJ2-1,TRBV19,-,CASSIASGGNEQFF,TGTGCCAGTAGTATTGCTTCCGGGGGCAATGAGCAGTTCTTC
-,TRBJ1-4,TRBV27,-,CASSLGAAYNEKLFF,TGTGCCAGCAGTTTAGGGGCAGCCTATAATGAAAAACTGTTTTTT
-,TRBJ1-4,TRBV5-1,-,CASSPRSKSATNEKLFF,TGCGCCAGCAGCCCCCGTTCCAAGAGTGCAACTAATGAAAAACTGTTTTTT
few,TRBJ1-6,TRBV2,-,CATKQTGQNNSPLHF,TGTGCCACCAAACAGACAGGACAGAATAATTCACCCCTCCACTTT
-,TRBJ2-7,TRBV2,-,CASSRQSYEQYF,TGTGCCAGCAGTCGACAGTCCTACGAGCAGTACTTC
-,TRBJ2-1,TRBV19,-,CASSIPPAGYNEQFF,TGTGCCAGTAGTATCCCCCCGGCGGGATACAATGAGCAGTTCTTC
-,TRBJ2-7,TRBV6-1,-,CASSDRNSYEQYF,TGTGCCAGCAGTGATCGAAATAGTTACGAGCAGTACTTC
-,TRBJ1-4,TRBV11-3,-,CASSSGRPGEKLFF,TGTGCCAGCAGCTCCGGTCGCCCCGGGGAAAAACTGTTTTTT
-,TRBJ1-4,TRBV15,-,CATSRVQGGIEKLFF,TGTGCCACCAGCAGAGTCCAGGGAGGTATTGAAAAACTGTTTTTT
-,TRBJ1-1,TRBV5-1,-,CASSLRQMNTEAFF,TGCGCCAGCAGCTTGCGACAAATGAACACTGAAGCTTTCTTT
-,TRBJ1-5,TRBV19,-,CASNLFWDISNQPQHF,TGTGCCAGTAATCTTTTTTGGGACATTAGCAATCAGCCCCAGCATTTT
-,TRBJ2-2,TRBV11-2,-,CASRSVAGELFF,TGTGCCAGCAGGTCAGTCGCCGGGGAGCTGTTTTTT
-,TRBJ1-6,TRBV5-1,-,CASSDSDNSPLHF,TGCGCCAGCAGCGACTCCGATAATTCACCCCTCCACTTT
-,TRBJ2-5,TRBV7-9,-,CASSPLLGAQETQYF,TGTGCCAGCAGCCCACTCCTGGGGGCCCAAGAGACCCAGTACTTC
-,TRBJ2-5,TRBV5-6,TRBD1,CASSPGTGTTQYF,TGTGCCAGCAGTCCCGGGACAGGGACGACCCAGTACTTC
-,TRBJ2-3,TRBV7-9,-,CASSLVIGRGSLLDTQYF,TGTGCCAGCAGCTTAGTTATCGGCAGGGGTTCACTTTTGGATACGCAGTATTTT
few,TRBJ1-2,TRBV6-6,-,CASSSLGGGYGYTF,TGTGCCAGCAGTTCGTTGGGGGGGGGATATGGCTACACCTTC
few,TRBJ2-6,TRBV3-1/TRBV3-2,-,CASSQVAAGANVLTF,TGTGCCAGCAGCCAAGTAGCAGCTGGGGCCAACGTCCTGACTTTC
-,TRBJ1-5,TRBV27,-,CASRAGKGNQPQHF,TGTGCCAGCAGGGCGGGGAAAGGCAATCAGCCCCAGCATTTT